The source of this T cell receptor beta chain is a study of blood T cell repertoires in COVID-19. Study background: In each case, the material was cDNA or gDNA derived from T cells, B-cell-depleted T cells, or PBMCs.

The CDR3 spans 13 residues. V lost 4 bases, J lost 2 bases, and 8 bases lay in between. In terms of age and location, participants ranged from roughly 18 to 95 years and lived in under 30 US areas. Donors of Cohort 3 who recovered were those that had two negative PCRs, clearance, or symptom resolution. The protocol was immunoSEQ multiplex PCR, while the TCRdb copy is restricted to in-frame clones and leaves out a portion. The sample holds 140,000 to 150,000 clones, 78% seen once. The sequencing input was PBMCs or T cells enriched from blood (not recorded which). The chain carries TRBV12-3 or TRBV12-4 and TRBJ2-5; weak D call: TRBD2 (6 bases). The sequence derives from a woman between 50 and 59 years old who had recovered from COVID-19. The CDR3 reads CASSSGTQETQYF. The DNA of the CDR3 is TGTGCCAGCAGTTCAGGGACTCAAGAGACCCAGTACTTC.